The sequence of this T cell receptor (beta chain) was determined in a study of CD8 T cells in Susac syndrome. The sequenced target, TCR beta, came from blood CD8+ and CD4+ T cells. Negative isolation yielded the CD8+ and CD4+ T cells, while FACS enriched the TEMRA cells. Reverse transcription used roughly 0.45 to 1 ug RNA and random hexamers. TCR beta CDR3 was amplified by immunoSEQ multiplex PCR. This amplification extended across 54 Vbeta and 13 Jbeta segments. MiXCR, applied by TCRdb to the immunoSEQ multiplex PCR reads, yields one record per CDR3 protein. The table has 130,000 to 150,000 distinct CDR3 sequences, around 94% seen once. This clonotype was seen once. Its antigen remains unknown. Germline lookup yields CDR1 DFQATT and CDR2 SNEGSKA (reference sequence). The CDR3 spans 15 residues. The V end was cut by 0 bases, the J end by 7 bases, with 15 bases between. Points from the study as a whole: Acknowledgment was made by the study that its TCR sequencing and HLA analysis involved a relatively small number of individuals.

This chain joins TRBV20-1 and TRBJ2-2, with D tentatively TRBD2 (5 bases). Sequencing was carried out using CD4+ T cells from PBMCs. This receptor was obtained from a human donor in good health. The CDR3 spells CSARDPGVGSGELFF. Here the CDR3 DNA reads TGCAGTGCTAGAGATCCTGGGGTGGGGAGCGGGGAGCTGTTTTTT.